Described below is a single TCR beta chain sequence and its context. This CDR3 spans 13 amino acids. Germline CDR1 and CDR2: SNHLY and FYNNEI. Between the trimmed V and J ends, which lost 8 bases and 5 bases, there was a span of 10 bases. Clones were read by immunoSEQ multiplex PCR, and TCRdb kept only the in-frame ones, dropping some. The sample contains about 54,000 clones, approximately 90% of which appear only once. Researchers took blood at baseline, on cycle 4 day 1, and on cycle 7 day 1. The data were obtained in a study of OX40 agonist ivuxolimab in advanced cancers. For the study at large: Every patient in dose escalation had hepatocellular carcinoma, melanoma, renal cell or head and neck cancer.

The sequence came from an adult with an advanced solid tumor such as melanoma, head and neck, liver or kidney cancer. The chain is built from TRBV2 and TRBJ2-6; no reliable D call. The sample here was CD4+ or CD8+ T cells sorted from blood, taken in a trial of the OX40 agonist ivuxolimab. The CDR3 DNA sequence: TGTGCCAGCCTGAGTGTGTGGGCCAACGTCCTGACTTTC. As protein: CASLSVWANVLTF.